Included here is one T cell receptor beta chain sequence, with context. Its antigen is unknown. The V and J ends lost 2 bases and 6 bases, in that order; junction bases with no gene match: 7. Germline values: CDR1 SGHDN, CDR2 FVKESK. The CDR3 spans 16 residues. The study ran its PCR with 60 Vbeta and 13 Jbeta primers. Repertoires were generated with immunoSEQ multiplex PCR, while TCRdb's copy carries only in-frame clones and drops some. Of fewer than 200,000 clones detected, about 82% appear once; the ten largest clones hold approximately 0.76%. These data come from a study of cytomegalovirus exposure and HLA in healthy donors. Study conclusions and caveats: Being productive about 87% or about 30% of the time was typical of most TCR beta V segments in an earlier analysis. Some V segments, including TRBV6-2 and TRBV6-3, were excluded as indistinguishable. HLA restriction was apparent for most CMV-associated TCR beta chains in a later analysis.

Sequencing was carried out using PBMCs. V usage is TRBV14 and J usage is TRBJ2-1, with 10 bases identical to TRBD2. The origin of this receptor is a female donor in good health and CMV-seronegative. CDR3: CASSQFGTSELNEQFF. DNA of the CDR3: TGTGCCAGCAGCCAATTCGGGACTAGCGAACTCAATGAGCAGTTCTTC.